One and the same sample provided the 12 T cell receptor beta chains below, sequenced in a study of patients and donors after allogeneic stem cell transplantation. Using its own MiXCR run on the RT-PCR reads, TCRdb lists one record per CDR3 protein. Altogether roughly 940,000 distinct CDR3 sequences are present, 18% being singletons, with the ten largest covering around 5.5%. Sequenced sample: blood, either unsorted or a sorted T cell fraction (not recorded which). Receptors were obtained from a human donor who was either an allogeneic HSCT recipient or a stem cell or donor lymphocyte infusion donor (not recorded which). It is not recorded whose cells these are; they may come from a transplant donor.

This clonotype turned up a few times. CDR3 protein: CASSWAGPYNEQFF. The CDR3 DNA follows: TGTGCCAGCAGTTGGGCAGGCCCTTACAATGAGCAGTTCTTC. The genes are TRBV27 and TRBJ2-1; no definite D call. This CDR3 has 14 residues. The V gene lost 4 bases and the J gene lost 4 bases, with 11 bases spanning the gap. Germline V gene sequence: CDR1 MNHEY, CDR2 SMNVEV (reference sequence).

The sample holds a few counts of this clonotype. The rearrangement uses TRBV4-1 and TRBJ1-2; D gene ambiguous. V gave up 0 bases and J gave up 6 bases, with 11 bases separating them. The CDR3 has 14 residues. Per the germline V gene, CDR1 is MGHRA and CDR2 is YSYEKL. The CDR3 DNA sequence: TGCGCCAGCAGCCAAGATGAATTAGGGAATGGCTACACCTTC. Amino acids: CASSQDELGNGYTF.

The rearrangement joins TRBV28 to TRBJ1-2; D is undetermined. V lost 8 bases and J lost 6, with 16 bases in between. Germline lookup yields CDR1 MDHEN and CDR2 SYDVKM. The CDR3 length is 13 residues. The CDR3, as DNA: TGTGCCAGCCGGGCGGCAGAAAGGCATGGCTACACCTTC. Protein: CASRAAERHGYTF.

This chain links TRBV5-1 with TRBJ1-3; D remains unclear. Germline V CDR1 and CDR2: SGHRS, YFSETQ. The CDR3 runs 16 residues. Trimming removed 2 bases at V and 2 bases at J, with 14 bases between. CDR3 sequence reads: CASSFGPGGPGNTIYF. CDR3 DNA sequence: TGCGCCAGCAGCTTCGGACCCGGAGGACCTGGAAACACCATATATTTT.

The CDR3 DNA follows: TGCGCCAGCAGCGAACCCCTGCGGGGGTACAATGAGCAGTTCTTC. This encodes CASSEPLRGYNEQFF. The V and J genes are TRBV4-3 and TRBJ2-1; 7 bases map to TRBD2. Per the germline V gene, CDR1 is LGHNA and CDR2 is YSLEER. The CDR3 covers 15 residues. Trimming removed 5 bases from V and 4 bases from J; junction bases left unmatched: 8.

In this sample, this clonotype turned up a few times. The CDR3: CASSQDPGGNEQYF. Here the CDR3 DNA reads TGCGCCAGCAGCCAAGATCCAGGGGGCAACGAGCAGTACTTC. The chain has TRBV4-1 and TRBJ2-7, with TRBD1 matching over 8 bases. The CDR3 is 14 residues long. Germline CDR1 and CDR2: MGHRA and YSYEKL. V lost 0 bases, J lost 5 bases, and 3 bases stayed unmatched.

This rearrangement joins TRBV6-2 or TRBV6-3 to TRBJ1-2; D is uncertain. This CDR3 is built from 14 residues. Trimming removed 4 bases at V and 1 base at J, with 10 bases between. CDR1 is MNHEY and CDR2 is SVGEGT in the germline V gene. The CDR3 loop reads CASSSQDFNYGYTF. The CDR3 DNA reads as TGTGCCAGCAGTTCGCAGGATTTTAACTATGGCTACACCTTC.

This chain connects TRBV6-2 or TRBV6-3 to TRBJ1-1; D is perhaps TRBD1 (6 bases). Germline V CDR1 and CDR2: MNHEY, SVGEGT. The CDR3 length is 14 residues. Trimming took 1 base from V and 3 from J, leaving 9 bases between them. In nucleotides, the CDR3 is TGTGCCAGCAGTTACTTTCAGGGGTACACTGAAGCTTTCTTT. It is translated as CASSYFQGYTEAFF.

This sequence joins TRBV20-1 and TRBJ1-4; D unresolved. Germline V lookup: CDR1 DFQATT, CDR2 SNEGSKA (reference sequence). The CDR3 runs 14 residues. The V end lost 0 bases, the J end lost 8 bases, and 13 bases lay between the germline ends. The CDR3 loop is CSAREGNLGEKLFF. As DNA, the CDR3 is TGCAGTGCTAGAGAGGGGAATTTAGGGGAAAAACTGTTTTTT.

V and J are TRBV20-1 and TRBJ1-5; 7 bases map to TRBD1. Germline V gene lookup returns CDR1 DFQATT and CDR2 SNEGSKA (reference sequence). V lost 6 bases to trimming and J lost 7 bases; unmatched junction nucleotides: 15. The CDR3 has 15 residues. CDR3 residues: CSARGVTGRGQPQHF. The CDR3 region has the DNA TGCAGTGCCAGGGGTGTGACAGGGAGGGGACAGCCCCAGCATTTT.

As regards this clonotype: This may be a read error: a much more frequent sequence differs by one nucleotide. This chain connects TRBV10-3 to TRBJ2-7; weak D call: TRBD2 (5 bases). Germline V lookup: CDR1 ENHRY, CDR2 SYGVKD. V lost 5 bases and J lost 5, with 13 bases in between. The CDR3 consists of 13 residues. The DNA for the CDR3 is TGTGCCATCAGTTACGCGAGGGTTGACGAGCAGTACTTC. Amino acid sequence: CAISYARVDEQYF.

The chain carries TRBV12-5 and TRBJ2-3; D might be TRBD2 (5 bases). Trimming left V 4 bases short and J 4 bases short, with 18 bases between. This CDR3 has 16 residues. Germline V gene sequence: CDR1 LGHNT, CDR2 FRNRAP. CDR3 in DNA: TGTGCTAGTGGTTGGAGCTCGGGGAATCGAGCAGATACGCAGTATTTT. Amino acids: CASGWSSGNRADTQYF.